One sample yielded the 2 T cell receptor beta chains listed below, sequenced in a study of shared clonotypes between healthy human individuals (dated by TCRdb to 2018 to 2021). The library relied on the immunoSEQ multiplex PCR assay. TCRdb obtained this table from immuneACCESS and retained in-frame rearrangements with V and J assigned. These tables miss some clones; where compared with another copy, unresolved V genes account for less than half of the shortfall, and the remainder is unexplained. Counted in this sample were more than 550,000 clones; 80% to 95% of them appeared once. The ten largest clones capture about 33% of the sample. Sequenced input: memory CD8+ T cells from PBMCs. Interpreted using the paper, the cell subset or site label stands for: CD45RO+ cells pooled with CCR7-negative TemRA cells. The receptors stem from a man between 18 and 35 years old in good health. Some clones in this sample may be carry-over from other donors' samples.

V and J are TRBV28 and TRBJ2-2; 10 positions match TRBD1. V lost 6 bases to trimming and J lost 7 bases; unmatched junction nucleotides: 11. CDR3 size: 16 residues. Germline V CDR1 and CDR2: MDHEN, SYDVKM. This CDR3 is CASREFGTGAVGELFF. DNA for the CDR3: TGTGCCAGCAGGGAGTTCGGGACAGGGGCGGTCGGGGAGCTGTTTTTT.

The V and J genes are TRBV4-2 and TRBJ2-7, with TRBD2 identical over 8 bases. The CDR3 has 16 residues. After removal of 0 bases from V and 7 bases from J, the junction contained 11 bases not matched to a gene. Germline V gene sequence: CDR1 LGHNA, CDR2 YNFKEQ. CDR3 loop: CASSQEEGAGAGEQYF. CDR3 coding DNA: TGTGCCAGCAGCCAAGAGGAGGGAGCGGGAGCAGGGGAGCAGTACTTC.